What follows is one T cell receptor (beta chain) and its context. It has no known antigen specificity. No much larger clone exists at a distance of one base, and base qualities are not known. Receptor libraries were prepared by the immunoSEQ multiplex PCR assay. The multiplex PCR relied on a mix of 60 forward primers for TCR Vbeta segments and 13 reverse primers for TCR Jbeta segments. The CDR3 region of rearranged TCR beta genes was amplified from genomic DNA by a multiplex PCR assay. The amplified TCR beta libraries were sequenced on the Illumina HiSeq System as 87-base-pair reads. In the paper's pipeline: Across the 500 to 700 repertoires, a later analysis counted around 80 million unique TCR beta chains, roughly 11 million of which were shared by at least two donors. To remove PCR and sequencing errors, raw reads were error-corrected and collapsed into unique sequences using a nearest-neighbor algorithm that merged closely related sequences. Alignment of CDR3 sequences to IMGT reference sequences was used to assign V, D and J gene segments. Each retained sequence needed at least a six-nucleotide match to both a V gene segment and a J gene segment. Rearrangements were classified as productive when the CDR3 lacked stop codons and remained in frame with V and J, and all other rearrangements were classified as non-productive. CDR3 was defined according to IMGT convention as the region running from the second conserved V-encoded cysteine to the conserved J-encoded phenylalanine. Sequences without an unambiguous match to a single V gene segment were excluded from the earlier analysis of about 600 of the donors. In an earlier analysis of about 590 of the donors, a V segment was called functional when productive rearrangements were above 56.7%, and segregating when the standard deviation between donors exceeded 5%. A statistical classification framework was built for diagnosing cytomegalovirus status from the catalog of TCR beta chain sequences. A later analysis assigned V and J genes by comparing TCR nucleotide sequences with IMGT/GENE-DB human TR gene sequences. The TCRdist pipeline was used in a later analysis to assign CDR3 sequences and most-parsimonious VDJ recombination scenarios. In a later analysis, each TCR beta chain was defined by its CDR3 amino acid sequence together with its V-gene family, and reads without a unique V-gene family were excluded. In a later analysis, 500 to 700 highly shared, low-generation-probability nucleotide sequences were removed to address suspected cross-contamination and a sequencing artifact. A later analysis calculated a clonal expansion index for each public chain from normalized within-repertoire ranks of inferred template counts. Generation probabilities in a later analysis came from a VDJ recombination model fitted to out-of-frame rearrangements, and those results were checked against IGoR. In a later analysis, TCR-TCR, TCR-HLA and TCR-CMV co-occurrence was scored with hypergeometric tests, and a repertoire-size bias correction was applied to TCR pairs. In a later analysis, false discovery rates were estimated by permuting HLA or CMV assignments 20 times. In a later analysis, co-occurring TCRs were grouped with DBSCAN, and TCRdist sequence similarity was added when clustering was performed within HLA-allele-positive subsets. For co-occurrence clustering, repertoires with fewer than 30,000 or more than 120,000 public chains were excluded, along with a handful of repertoires with anomalous nucleotide sharing. Here the immuneACCESS table is served through TCRdb, limited to in-frame sequences with V and J called. Missing clones are a known gap in these copies; in checked studies unresolved V genes cover under half, and the rest lacks a known reason. V, J and clone size are those of that table, while D and trimming were read from the DNA. This sample is represented by over 150,000 clones; approximately 80% of them were singletons. The ten largest clonotypes hold roughly 10% of the sample.

This sample was included in a study of cytomegalovirus exposure and HLA in healthy donors (dated 2017 in TCRdb). As for the study more broadly: According to an earlier analysis of around 600 of the donors, some 170 million T cells yielded 100 million or so unique TCR beta sequences and 276 Gb of sequence data. Approximately 310 gigabases of sequencing data and 70 million to 85 million unique TCR sequences were included in an early release covering 550 to 650 HLA-typed donors. Among the approximately 400 genotyped donors, 75% to 90% belonged to the genetic ancestry cluster associated with self-reported Caucasian donors. The aim of the study was to test whether cataloging public T cell receptors could identify signatures of past pathogen exposure. The T cell repertoires of 666 subjects were profiled by immunosequencing and related to cytomegalovirus serostatus. Along with the roughly 670-subject first cohort, a separate validation cohort of over a hundred different subjects was used. High-throughput TCR immunosequencing, statistical association of individual TCRs with disease status, and machine learning were combined to predict cytomegalovirus infection status. A later analysis re-examined previously published TCR beta repertoires from more than 600 donors and added high-resolution HLA genotyping to investigate patterns of TCR occurrence. Rather than using new phenotypic data, the later analysis identified candidate immune exposures from TCR beta sequences and from how often those sequences occurred across donors. To decide whether each TCR beta V gene segment behaved as functional or pseudogenic, an earlier analysis of some 570 of the donors relied on high-throughput TCR beta sequencing. Donor age, sex, ethnicity and CMV serostatus were compiled alongside the repertoire data. A later genetic analysis used genome-wide SNP genotypes for 398 of the 666 donors, treating that subset as a discovery cohort. All discovery cohort repertoires had been generated using a single sequencing platform. HLA typing included class I and class II loci at four-digit resolution. Typing coverage varied by locus: about 629-640 donors for A, B, C, DRB1 and DQB1; around 560 for DQA1; over 600 for DPA1; roughly 450 for DPB1. About 5 DR-DQ haplotypes were handled as single units for association and clustering, since linkage in the cohort was strong. Among approximately 370 genotyped donors of the cohort, an average of roughly 230,000 unique TCR beta nucleotide sequences was sequenced per donor, of which 15% to 20% were non-productive.

The cohort was made up of approximately 670 healthy bone marrow donors. At the time of sampling, all cohort members were nominally healthy, though unrecorded immune exposures were likely present. The donor tested CMV seropositive, placing the donor among the 289 seropositive members of the cohort. Every donor gave a peripheral blood sample, and the peripheral blood mononuclear cells from that sample were used for TCR beta sequencing. Genomic DNA extraction from the blood cell samples was performed with the Qiagen DNeasy Blood Extraction Kit. What the study reported, not specific to this receptor: A cluster of highly shared sequence variants was judged likely to be a technical artifact of the sequencing pipeline. Compared with the approximately 720-donor mean, donors in an Asian-associated ancestry cluster had fewer N-insertions in productive TCRs, according to a later genetic analysis. Because HLA typing was missing for some donors at each locus, association tests included only the typed subset. Linkage disequilibrium might explain the correlated functional status among segregating V segments, but an unknown experimental factor could not be ruled out. Cytomegalovirus status was reported to be diagnosed by the classifier with high specificity and sensitivity in both the original and validation cohorts. In vitro tests confirmed that a few of the cytomegalovirus-associated TCR beta chains recognize cytomegalovirus antigens. Immune exposure information for the cohort was limited to CMV serostatus. Several of the top co-occurrence clusters appeared to be linked to parvovirus B19, influenza, CMV and Epstein-Barr virus, according to a later analysis. This cohort had only TCR beta chains sequenced, and the lack of alpha or paired-chain data limited which features could be detected. Presence/absence analyses assumed roughly uniform sequencing depth across donors, an assumption that may not hold. The study gave a list of around 170 TCR beta chains associated with cytomegalovirus. A later analysis found that HLA-associated TCR beta chains were more clonally expanded and had lower generation probabilities than equally common non-associated chains. The authors suggested that the approach could potentially be extended to other disease states and immunological phenotypes. Broadly in line with IMGT annotations, most TCR beta V segments showed up in productive rearrangements about 87% or about 30% of the time in an earlier analysis of 450 to 600 of the donors. A later analysis found that TCR association rates varied across HLA loci, with DRB1 alleles showing the most associated TCRs and HLA-C alleles the fewest. Most CMV-associated TCR beta chains appeared to be HLA-restricted in a later analysis, and the HLA associations seemed to be driven largely by CMV exposure. Because counts were too low, more than 15 rarely observed V segments, including chromosome 9 orphons, were excluded from the earlier analysis of about 500 of the donors. When HLA alleles, especially DR and DQ, strongly co-occurred, attributing TCR associations to individual alleles was difficult. Most TCR sequences were seen in very few donors, while some public TCRs were found in many individuals. A later genetic analysis associated a missense DCLRE1C variant with V-gene and J-gene trimming of TCR beta chains, and an independent cohort replicated the association. A further reported finding was that TCR beta sequences accurately predicted the HLA-A and HLA-B alleles for most subjects in the first cohort. Specific HLA alleles were associated with 15,000 to 20,000 TCR beta sequences at a false discovery rate of 0.05 in a later analysis.

This sequence originates from a man aged 18 to 30 in good health and CMV-seropositive. Sequencing was carried out using PBMCs.

The sequenced DNA is TGTGCTAGTGGCCCCGGAGACAGAACCACAGATACGCAGTATTTT. Its protein reads: CASGPGDRTTDTQYF. The chain is encoded by TRBV12-5 joined to TRBJ2-3; TRBD1 is a weak D gene call, 5 bases matching. Via the germline V gene, CDR1 is LGHNT and CDR2 FRNRAP. The CDR3 starts with the cysteine, ends with the phenylalanine, and has 15 residues. Of the read, only the CDR3 DNA is kept; its 45 bases are in frame from base 1. The V and J ends are trimmed by 6 bases and 2 bases, leaving 15 bases between them.